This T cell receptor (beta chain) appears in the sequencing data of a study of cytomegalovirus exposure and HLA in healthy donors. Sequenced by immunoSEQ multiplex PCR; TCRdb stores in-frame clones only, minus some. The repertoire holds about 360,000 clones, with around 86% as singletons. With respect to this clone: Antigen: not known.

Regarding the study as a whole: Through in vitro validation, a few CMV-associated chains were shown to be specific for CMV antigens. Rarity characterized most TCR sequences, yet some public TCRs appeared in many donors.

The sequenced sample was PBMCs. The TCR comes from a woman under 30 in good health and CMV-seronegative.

The CDR3, as DNA: TGTGCCAGCAGCGCGGGACTTAGGGGGGAGCTGTTTTTT. It yields the protein CASSAGLRGELFF. The rearrangement joins TRBV9 to TRBJ2-2; weak D call: TRBD2 (6 bases). Germline CDR1 is SGDLS and CDR2 is YYNGEE. The CDR3 length is 13 residues. Trimming cost V 3 bases and J 8 bases, with 11 bases left between them.